This is a list of T cell receptor beta chains from one sample in a study of T cells in Graves' hyperthyroidism and ophthalmopathy. TCRdb ran MiXCR on the multiplex PCR reads and lists one entry per CDR3 protein. The sample includes 450,000 to 600,000 distinct CDR3 sequences, less than 15% of them seen just once. The sample comprised blood. Receptor source: a woman aged 40 to 49 with Graves' hyperthyroidism. The CDR3 runs from the conserved cysteine through the conserved F or W. The D gene is left open where the match is weak. Clone size is given for some rows only: seen once, a few or many times, or a class if the clone is expanded.

>TRBV28|TRBJ2-1|few|TRBD2
TGTGCCAGCAGCCACGGGACTAGCAGGTATGAGCAGTTCTTC
CASSHGTSRYEQFF
>TRBV6-5|TRBJ2-7|many|TRBD2
TGTGCCAGCAGTTACGATCGGGAGGGCCCCGGCGAGCAGTACTTC
CASSYDREGPGEQYF
>TRBV9|TRBJ2-1|NA|NA
TGTGCCAGCAGCGTTCCCAGGAATGAGCAGTTCTTC
CASSVPRNEQFF
>TRBV29-1|TRBJ2-2|NA|TRBD2
TGCAGCGTTGGGCAAGGGAGGGGAACCGGGGAGCTGTTTTTT
CSVGQGRGTGELFF
>TRBV28|TRBJ2-3|many|NA
TGTGCCAGCAGCAGAACAGGGTATACGCAGTATTTT
CASSRTGYTQYF
>TRBV5-1|TRBJ1-1|NA|NA
TGCGCCAGCAGCTTCCGGGACAACAATGAAGCTTTCTTT
CASSFRDNNEAFF
>TRBV5-1|TRBJ1-2|many|NA
TGCGCCAGCAGCTCATCCGGGGACGAGGTCGGCTACACCTTC
CASSSSGDEVGYTF
>TRBV28|TRBJ1-3|NA|NA
TGTGCCAGCAGTCCTCCGATCCAGCGGGGGCGCGGAAACACCATATATTTT
CASSPPIQRGRGNTIYF
>TRBV19|TRBJ2-5|NA|TRBD2
TGTGCCAGTAGTGCGACTAGCGGAGTGTACCAAGAGACCCAGTACTTC
CASSATSGVYQETQYF
>TRBV12-3/TRBV12-4|TRBJ2-5|many|NA
TGTGCCAGCAGTCTACGGAGAGATAGGGAGACCCAGTACTTC
CASSLRRDRETQYF
>TRBV19|TRBJ1-1|NA|NA
TGTGCCAGTAGTATTCGTCTAAGGAACACTGAAGCTTTCTTT
CASSIRLRNTEAFF
>TRBV18|TRBJ2-4|NA|TRBD2
TGTGCCAGCTCAGGGGGACTAGCGGGAGCCCGGGACATTCAGTACTTC
CASSGGLAGARDIQYF
>TRBV7-8|TRBJ2-1|many|NA
TGTGCCAGCAGCTTAGGCGGCGGGACGTACCAGGGGAATGAGCAGTTCTTC
CASSLGGGTYQGNEQFF
>TRBV5-6|TRBJ2-3|NA|TRBD2
TGTGCCAGCACCGAGCTAGCGGGCACGGTCCGCACAGATACGCAGTATTTT
CASTELAGTVRTDTQYF
>TRBV6-4|TRBJ2-1|NA|NA
TGTGCCAGCATGGGACCCGGAAGGGGTGAGCAGTTCTTC
CASMGPGRGEQFF
>TRBV7-2|TRBJ2-7|many|TRBD2
TGTGCCAGCAGCCGACGTGGGACTAGCGGGCCACGGAACGAGCAGTACTTC
CASSRRGTSGPRNEQYF
>TRBV20-1|TRBJ2-5|many|TRBD2
TGCAGTGCTAGACGACTAGCGGGCATAGAGACCCAGTACTTC
CSARRLAGIETQYF